The T cell receptor (beta chain) described here comes from a study of CD8 T cells in ankylosing spondylitis. General study points: Disease-associated clones were reportedly significantly overrepresented in matched ankylosing spondylitis synovial fluid. Previously reported in reactive arthritis synovial fluid and blood were some of the motif variants.

CDR1 is MRHNA and CDR2 is SNTAGT in the germline V gene. CDR3 length: 14 amino acids. V was clipped by 6 bases and J by 8 bases; unmatched bases: 7. As the method for making TCR beta libraries, quantitative 5'-RACE with molecular barcodes was used. Using its own MiXCR run on the 5' RACE reads, TCRdb lists one record per CDR3 protein. The sample contains about 130,000 distinct CDR3 sequences, around 9% of which appear only once. Comment on this clonotype: The antigen remains undetermined.

The rearrangement joins TRBV6-4 to TRBJ2-1; 10 bases match TRBD2. The origin of this receptor is a male donor with ankylosing spondylitis or in good health (not recorded which). Sequenced: blood, either unsorted or a sorted T cell fraction (not recorded which). The CDR3 nucleotides are TGTGCCAGCAGCAGCGCCGGGACTAGCGATGAGCAGTTCTTC. Amino acid sequence: CASSSAGTSDEQFF.